This T cell receptor beta chain was captured in a study of Ad26.COV2.S vaccination and SARS-CoV-2 variants. Sequenced by immunoSEQ multiplex PCR; TCRdb stores in-frame clones only, minus some. The sample includes under 250,000 clones, roughly 85% of them seen just once. In regard to this clone: Its antigen is still unknown.

The CDR3 is made up of 18 amino acids. The J segment lost 3 bases and the V segment lost 4 bases, leaving 12 bases of the junction unmatched. Germline CDR1 SGHNT, CDR2 YYREEE (reference sequence). Findings and caveats of the study: The TCR breadth and depth analyses may have produced an underestimate of total T cell responses.

Described treatment: 15 to 20 received Ad26.COV2.S at low or high dose, single or two shots; a few received placebo; per-sample allocation not given. Day 63 after the first injection of vaccine or placebo was the sampling time. Expression of Wuhan-strain SARS-CoV-2 spike came from the Ad26 vector that formed the vaccine. This TCR was recovered from a person aged 18 to 59 who received the Ad26.COV2.S COVID-19 vaccine or a placebo. The starting material was peripheral blood, obtained in a trial of Ad26.COV2.S vaccine versus placebo. This rearrangement joins TRBV5-4 to TRBJ2-5; 13 nucleotides align to TRBD2. As DNA, the CDR3 is TGTGCCAGCAGCCTCTCACCCAGGACTAGCGGGAGAAAAGAGACCCAGTACTTC. This gives the protein CASSLSPRTSGRKETQYF.